This T cell receptor beta chain was profiled in a study of prognosis after radiotherapy for stage I lung cancer. The TCR beta CDR3 region was amplified from genomic DNA, with two rounds of multiplex PCR being used for the amplification. TRBV and TRBJ genes each had their own specific primers in first-round PCR. TCRdb re-called the multiplex PCR reads with MiXCR, one entry per CDR3 protein. The sample contains approximately 28,000 distinct CDR3 sequences, roughly 30% of which appear only once. Peripheral blood samples of six milliliters were drawn at each of two time points. This clonotype was counted ten times or more. Per the germline V gene, CDR1 is SGHAT and CDR2 is FQNNGV. This CDR3 contains 14 residues. J lost 3 bases, V lost 5 bases, and 4 bases had no gene match.

The sequenced sample was PBMCs, obtained before or after stereotactic body radiation therapy (not recorded which). The rearrangement uses TRBV11-2 and TRBJ2-1; 7 bases agree with TRBD1. The receptor's source is a donor of 50 years or more with non-small cell lung cancer. CDR3 loop: CASSRRDSYNEQFF. The DNA for the CDR3 is TGTGCCAGCAGCCGCCGGGACAGCTACAATGAGCAGTTCTTC.